The 23 T cell receptor beta chains given below trace back to one sample, sequenced in a study of T cell clonality in common variable immunodeficiency. Measured with immunoSEQ multiplex PCR; TCRdb has only the in-frame clones, and not every one. The table records approximately 42,000 clones without singletons, the ten largest covering approximately 1.3%. Sequences were obtained from peripheral blood mononuclear cells. These receptors all stem from a person aged 18 to 69 in good health.

This clone has ten or more counts. From the germline J gene comes the end of the CDR3, since the read stops 3 residues before it. This chain links TRBV28 with TRBJ2-3; D is unresolved. Trimming took off 4 bases at V and 0 bases at J, with 17 bases between the two ends. The CDR3 runs to 17 residues. Per the germline V gene, CDR1 is MDHEN and CDR2 is SYDVKM. The CDR3 is CASSSPPGGSSTDTQYF. The sequenced CDR3 bases are TGTGCCAGCAGTTCCCCACCGGGTGGTTCTAGCACAGATACG.

This clone was counted many times. The CDR3 extends 3 residues past the end of the read, so its final part is completed from the germline J gene. This chain uses TRBV4-1 with TRBJ2-7, with 13 bases aligning to TRBD2. V gave up 4 bases and J gave up 6 bases; unmatched junction bases: 12. CDR3 size: 17 residues. Germline assignment: CDR1 MGHRA and CDR2 YSYEKL. CDR3 in amino acids: CASSRGLLAGGSSEQYF. CDR3 DNA, as far as it was read: TGCGCCAGCAGCCGCGGATTACTAGCGGGAGGGAGTAGCGAG.

This clone showed up many times. The read halts 3 residues ahead of the CDR3 end, with the missing end drawn from the germline J gene. The chain recombines TRBV28 with TRBJ2-1; tentative D call: TRBD1 (7 bases). The CDR3 contains 12 residues. Trimming cost V 7 bases and J 4 bases, with 8 bases left between them. From germline, CDR1 is MDHEN and CDR2 SYDVKM. The CDR3 loop is CASTGGYNEQFF. The sequenced CDR3 bases are TGTGCCAGCACAGGGGGGTACAATGAG.

A note on this clone: Read data end 3 residues before the CDR3 end; the end is taken from the germline J gene. The chain links TRBV19 to TRBJ2-4; TRBD1 agrees at 7 bases. CDR1 is LNHDA, CDR2 SQIVND, per germline (reference sequence). This CDR3 is built from 13 residues. The chain's CDR3 is CASSTGTADAQYF. The sequenced CDR3 bases are TGTGCCAGTAGTACCGGGACAGCCGATGCT.

This clone was seen repeatedly, ten times or more. The CDR3 end falls 3 residues outside the read, so it is completed with the germline J gene. V is TRBV27 and J is TRBJ2-7; 8 positions agree with TRBD1. CDR3 length: 15 amino acids. Per germline, CDR1 MNHEY and CDR2 SMNVEV (reference sequence). V dropped 6 bases and J dropped 0; count of bases not matched to a gene: 7. CDR3 DNA, as far as it was read: TGTGCCAGCAGGCCGGGGACAGGCAGCTCCTACGAG. It translates to CASRPGTGSSYE. The whole CDR3 sequence is CASRPGTGSSYEQYF.

In this sample, this clone turned up many times. The read falls 3 residues short of the CDR3 end, and the missing part is taken from the germline J gene. J is TRBJ2-5 and V is TRBV20-1; TRBD1 matches at 9 bases. The germline V gene has CDR1 DFQATT and CDR2 SNEGSKA (reference sequence). V trimming: 3 bases; J trimming: 4 bases; junction bases outside the gene matches: 9. The length of the CDR3 is 15 residues. The sequenced CDR3 bases are TGCAGTGCTAGTTCCGGGACAGGGAAGGGAGAGACC. It translates to CSASSGTGKGET. The entire CDR3 protein is CSASSGTGKGETQYF.

This clone was detected only a few times. The read halts 3 residues ahead of the CDR3 end, with the missing end drawn from the germline J gene. The gene calls are TRBV7-8 and TRBJ2-7; 10 bases map to TRBD2. V shed 2 bases and J 3 bases; nucleotides not matched to a gene: 1. The CDR3 totals 14 residues. Germline values: CDR1 SGHVS, CDR2 FQNEAQ. CDR3: CASSLLAGDYEQYF. CDR3 DNA (partial): TGTGCCAGCAGCTTACTAGCGGGGGACTACGAG.

Many counts were recorded for this clone. The read stops 3 residues short of the end of the CDR3; the missing end is completed from the germline J gene. The rearrangement links TRBV20-1 to TRBJ2-7; 8 nucleotides align to TRBD1. With 2 bases clipped from V and 3 bases from J, the junction kept 6 bases outside the gene matches. Germline V gives CDR1 DFQATT, CDR2 SNEGSKA (reference sequence). This CDR3 spans 14 amino acids. Incomplete CDR3 DNA: TGCAGTGCTAGACCCGGACAGGGATTCTACGAG. This encodes CSARPGQGFYE. The entire CDR3 is CSARPGQGFYEQYF.

This clone has at least ten counts. The CDR3 end falls 3 residues outside the read, so it is completed with the germline J gene. The chain carries TRBV6-1 and TRBJ2-7; D is uncertain. Between the trimmed V and J ends, which lost 4 bases and 5 bases, there was a span of 9 bases. Germline V gene data show CDR1 as MNHNS and CDR2 as SASEGT. The CDR3 spans 12 residues. CDR3 loop: CASSGQSDEQYF. The CDR3 bases that were read are TGTGCCAGCAGTGGGCAAAGCGACGAG.

In its sample, this clone was seen many times. The CDR3 end lies 3 residues beyond the end of the read and is filled in from the germline J gene. This chain joins TRBV5-1 and TRBJ2-5; 7 bases fit TRBD2. V shed 1 base and J 3 bases; nucleotides not matched to a gene: 6. The length of the CDR3 is 15 residues. Germline values: CDR1 SGHRS, CDR2 YFSETQ. CDR3 bases read: TGCGCCAGCAGCTTGTTTGGCGGGAGCGAAGAGACC. It encodes CASSLFGGSEET. The complete CDR3 reads CASSLFGGSEETQYF.

In this sample, this clone turned up many times. The read stops 3 residues short of the end of the CDR3; the missing end is completed from the germline J gene. This sequence joins TRBV7-9 and TRBJ1-1, with D possibly TRBD1 on 6 matching bases. V was cut by 5 bases and J by 0 bases, with 13 bases left in between. Germline-derived CDR1 and CDR2 are SEHNR and FQNEAQ (reference sequence). The CDR3 runs to 15 residues. The CDR3: CASSPRGQMNTEAFF. The CDR3 bases that were read are TGTGCCAGCAGCCCCCGGGGACAAATGAACACTGAA.

For this clone: Read coverage stops 3 residues before the CDR3 terminus; the germline J gene supplies the remainder. The gene calls are TRBV20-1 and TRBJ2-3; 10 bases align to TRBD2. The CDR3 is 15 amino acids. The ends lost 4 bases at V and 1 base at J; junction bases unmatched: 5. Germline-derived CDR1 and CDR2 are DFQATT and SNEGSKA (reference sequence). The DNA read from the CDR3 is TGCAGTGCTACCGCCGGGACTAGCGGCACAGATACG. It translates to CSATAGTSGTDT. The entire CDR3 reads CSATAGTSGTDTQYF.

This clone was picked up many times. The read comes to an end 3 residues before the CDR3 does, leaving the germline J gene to fill in the end. This chain links TRBV6-2 or TRBV6-3 with TRBJ1-2; D gene unclear. The CDR3 length is 12 residues. Trimming stripped 6 bases from V and 3 bases from J, with 8 bases between. Germline-derived CDR1 and CDR2 are MNHEY and SVGEGT. The CDR3 DNA, read in part, is TGTGCCAGCAGCGACATCTACTATGGC. Its protein product is CASSDIYYG. The full CDR3 sequence reads CASSDIYYGYTF.

This clone showed up many times. The read ends 3 residues early relative to the CDR3; the germline J gene fills the gap. This chain links TRBV2 with TRBJ2-5; 11 bases line up with TRBD1. The germline gives CDR1 SNHLY, CDR2 FYNNEI. The CDR3 is 14 amino acids. The trim removed 7 bases at V and 2 bases at J, leaving 3 bases unmatched. The CDR3 protein is CASKGDRGQETQYF. The sequenced CDR3 bases are TGTGCCAGCAAGGGGGACAGGGGGCAAGAGACC.

This clone was found many times. The read comes to an end 3 residues before the CDR3 does, leaving the germline J gene to fill in the end. The gene calls are TRBV28 and TRBJ2-5; 8 bases are shared with TRBD2. This CDR3 region has 17 residues. Germline V gene sequence: CDR1 MDHEN, CDR2 SYDVKM. J was trimmed by 0 bases and V by 6 bases; bases with no gene match: 12. The CDR3 loop reads CASRGPLGSGDQETQYF. The part of the CDR3 DNA that was read is TGTGCCAGCAGGGGACCCTTGGGTAGCGGGGACCAAGAGACC.

This clone was seen ten or more times. The CDR3 goes on 3 residues after the read ends, and that part is filled in from the germline J gene. The rearrangement uses TRBV2 and TRBJ2-1, with no clear D. The germline V and J ends were trimmed by 4 bases and 6 bases, with 4 bases remaining between them. Germline V gene lookup returns CDR1 SNHLY and CDR2 FYNNEI. The CDR3 is 11 residues long. The sequenced CDR3 bases are TGTGCCAGCAGTGCTTTCAATGAG. Protein: CASSAFNE. In full, the CDR3 reads CASSAFNEQFF.

This clone was seen at least ten times. The read halts 3 residues ahead of the CDR3 end, with the missing end drawn from the germline J gene. The chain recombines TRBV28 with TRBJ1-2; no firm D call. CDR1 and CDR2 from the germline V gene are MDHEN and SYDVKM. The CDR3 is made up of 13 amino acids. Trimming left V 6 bases short and J 3 bases short, with 11 bases between. CDR3 loop: CASRSSTDYGYTF. CDR3 DNA (partial): TGTGCCAGCAGGTCCTCTACAGACTATGGC.

This clone was seen at least ten times. Read data end 3 residues before the CDR3 end; the end is taken from the germline J gene. This chain uses TRBV10-3 with TRBJ2-1, with 10 bases lining up with TRBD2. Germline-derived CDR1 and CDR2 are ENHRY and SYGVKD. V shed 8 bases and J 7 bases; nucleotides not matched to a gene: 14. The CDR3 consists of 16 residues. CDR3 loop: CAIGLAGAPGGNEQFF. CDR3 bases read: TGTGCCATCGGGCTAGCGGGAGCCCCGGGGGGGAATGAG.

This clone was counted many times. Sequencing ends 3 residues short of the CDR3 end; the germline J gene provides the rest. The chain carries TRBV19 and TRBJ1-1; a weak D match, TRBD1 (5 bases). Trimming shortened V by 6 bases and J by 1 base, and 12 bases separated the two germline ends. The CDR3 extends over 14 amino acids. Looked up from germline, CDR1 is LNHDA and CDR2 is SQIVND (reference sequence). The covered CDR3 bases are TGTGCCAGTAGGGTTGGGGCCACGAACACTGAA. Its translation: CASRVGATNTE. The full CDR3 protein reads CASRVGATNTEAFF.

In regard to this clone: Coverage ceases 3 residues before the CDR3 finishes, and the germline J gene fills in the end. V and J are TRBV7-8 and TRBJ2-2; a possible D gene is TRBD2 (6 bases). Per germline, CDR1 SGHVS and CDR2 FQNEAQ. V lost 1 base to trimming and J lost 5 bases, with 8 bases between them. The CDR3 is 14 amino acids. This chain's CDR3 is CASSLVRGTGELFF. The part of the CDR3 DNA that was read is TGTGCCAGCAGCTTAGTGCGGGGTACCGGGGAG.

This clone showed up many times. The junction departs from germline at one end; a sequencing error may be responsible. The CDR3 end falls 3 residues outside the read, so it is completed with the germline J gene. The rearrangement uses TRBV4-2 and TRBJ1-6, with D perhaps matching TRBD1 (5 bases). CDR3 length equals 16 residues. Germline CDR1 is LGHNA and CDR2 is YNFKEQ. The part of the CDR3 DNA that was read is TGCGCCAGCAGCCAAGACCCGCCAGGGTTCCGTTCACCC. It translates to CASSQDPPGFRSP. The CDR3, in full, reads CASSQDPPGFRSPLHF.

This clone was observed a handful of times. The CDR3 end is not reached by the read, which stops 3 residues before it; the germline J gene fills it in. The genes are TRBV5-1 and TRBJ2-2; D is possibly TRBD1 (7 bases). Looked up from germline, CDR1 is SGHRS and CDR2 is YFSETQ. The CDR3 covers 15 residues. The CDR3 reads CASSQTRGEYEKLFF. CDR3 DNA, as far as it was read: TGCGCCAGCAGCCAAACCAGGGGGGAGTATGAAAAG.

This clone has at least ten counts. The sequence runs out 3 residues before the end of the CDR3; the remainder is reconstructed from the germline J gene. The chain links TRBV29-1 to TRBJ2-1; D remains ambiguous. The germline V gene has CDR1 SQVTM and CDR2 ANQGSEA. V gave up 0 bases and J gave up 5 bases, with 14 bases separating them. The CDR3 is 15 amino acids. This chain's CDR3 is CSVEDLSSLNNEQFF. CDR3 DNA, as far as it was read: TGCAGCGTTGAAGACTTATCATCCCTAAACAATGAG.